The rows below give T cell receptor beta chains drawn from one sample of a study of T cell responses to AZD1222 COVID-19 vaccine. The protocol was immunoSEQ multiplex PCR, while the TCRdb copy is restricted to in-frame clones and leaves out a portion. The profile shows about 130,000 clones, 93% of them singletons. The starting material was peripheral blood, obtained on day 0 of AZD1222 vaccination. All receptors derive from an adult in good health. Each CDR3 is given with its conserved first and last residue. D genes are given only for firm matches. Clone sizes are given selectively: once, few, many, or a class where the clone is expanded.

TRBJ1-4 TRBD1 . TRBV2 CASSPSDRAPNEKLFF TGTGCCAGCAGTCCGAGCGACAGGGCGCCTAATGAAAAACTGTTTTTT
TRBJ2-5 . . TRBV7-7 CASSLEGRQETQYF TGTGCCAGCAGCTTAGAGGGACGACAAGAGACCCAGTACTTC
TRBJ2-2 TRBD2 . TRBV5-1 CASSLAGVFTGELFF TGCGCCAGCAGCTTAGCGGGAGTATTTACCGGGGAGCTGTTTTTT
TRBJ2-5 . . TRBV7-9 CASSLGGGQETQYF TGTGCCAGCAGCTTAGGTGGGGGCCAAGAGACCCAGTACTTC
TRBJ2-5 TRBD2 . TRBV6-6 CASSYPGTSGSETQYF TGTGCCAGCAGTTACCCCGGGACTAGCGGGAGTGAGACCCAGTACTTC
TRBJ1-1 . . TRBV18 CASSPESDTEAFF TGTGCCAGCTCACCCGAGTCGGACACTGAAGCTTTCTTT
TRBJ1-5 . . TRBV21-1 CATNRTDLPFNQPQHF TGTGCCACCAACAGGACGGATCTCCCATTCAATCAGCCCCAGCATTTT
TRBJ1-2 . once TRBV5-4 CASSLGGGYGYTF TGTGCCAGCAGCCTCGGGGGGGGCTATGGCTACACCTTC
TRBJ2-1 . . TRBV2 CASSRGLSYNEQFF TGTGCCAGCAGTAGGGGCCTTTCCTACAATGAGCAGTTCTTC
TRBJ2-7 . . TRBV11-1 CASSLAGLAIYEQYF TGTGCCAGCAGCTTAGCGGGACTCGCCATTTACGAGCAGTACTTC
TRBJ2-5 TRBD1 once TRBV10-3 CATRFTGGWETQYF TGTGCCACCAGATTTACAGGGGGCTGGGAGACCCAGTACTTC
TRBJ1-2 . . TRBV19 CASSDQSRGYGYTF TGTGCCAGTAGTGATCAGTCCAGGGGCTATGGCTACACCTTC
TRBJ2-7 . . TRBV3-1/TRBV3-2 CASSQEGGAYEQYF TGTGCCAGCAGCCAAGAAGGGGGAGCCTACGAGCAGTACTTC
TRBJ2-5 TRBD1 once TRBV28 CASSLTGVLTTSEWETQYF TGTGCCAGCAGTTTAACAGGGGTCCTAACTACCTCCGAGTGGGAGACCCAGTACTTC
TRBJ2-7 . . TRBV4-1 CASSQFSGEGSYEQYF TGCGCCAGCAGCCAATTTTCGGGAGAGGGCTCCTACGAGCAGTACTTC
TRBJ2-3 TRBD1 . TRBV29-1 CSVSTGDTQYF TGCAGCGTTTCGACAGGGGATACGCAGTATTTT
TRBJ2-1 . . TRBV9 CASSPRSGSGNEQFF TGTGCCAGCAGCCCTCGCTCAGGCAGTGGGAATGAGCAGTTCTTC
TRBJ1-2 . . TRBV25-1 CASSELGARGYGYTF TGTGCCAGCAGTGAATTAGGGGCGCGAGGCTATGGCTACACCTTC
TRBJ1-6 TRBD1 . TRBV7-9 CASSFRDRDSPLHF TGTGCCAGCAGCTTCCGGGACAGGGATTCACCCCTCCACTTT
TRBJ1-6 . once TRBV3-1/TRBV3-2 CASSQDPVSRYNSPLHF TGTGCCAGCAGCCAAGATCCCGTCAGTCGGTATAATTCACCCCTCCACTTT
TRBJ2-5 . few TRBV5-1 CASSLDQETQYF TGCGCCAGCAGCTTGGATCAAGAGACCCAGTACTTC
TRBJ1-3 . . TRBV3-1/TRBV3-2 CASSQVGGGNTIYF TGTGCCAGCAGCCAAGTGGGAGGAGGAAACACCATATATTTT
TRBJ2-1 . . TRBV10-3 CAISYENNEQFF TGTGCCATCAGTTACGAAAACAATGAGCAGTTCTTC
TRBJ1-2 TRBD1 . TRBV6-5 CASSFLAGGTFYGYTF TGTGCCAGCAGTTTCTTGGCAGGGGGAACTTTCTATGGCTACACCTTC